This paragraph covers one TCR beta chain sequence. Its specificity is unknown. Researchers reported sorting CD4+ naive, central memory, regulatory and stem cell-like memory cells via CD45RO/CCR7/CD25/CD127/CD95/CD27. Each population that was sorted was more than 98% pure. The sequenced template was cDNA made from the entire isolated RNA. Assay: immunoSEQ multiplex PCR; the TCRdb copy retains only in-frame clones and omits some. The sample yields some 360,000 clones, 9.5% to 10% seen once. The CDR3 covers 13 residues. Germline lookup yields CDR1 SGHNT and CDR2 YENEEA. Trimming left V 5 bases short and J 6 bases short, with 13 bases between. This entry belongs to a study of beta chain features in type 1 diabetes. About the study: Regarding age, gender and cell yields, patients proved similar to healthy donors. Notes on the study in general: TCRB CDR3 length was moderately but significantly reduced in all four CD4+ subsets of Type 1 diabetes patients.

V gene TRBV11-3 combines with J gene TRBJ1-1; D may be TRBD1 (6 bases). The sequencing input was central memory CD4+ T cells from blood. The TCR originated in a young man with type 1 diabetes. This chain's CDR3 is CASSQQGGSEAFF. CDR3 DNA: TGTGCCAGCAGCCAACAGGGAGGATCTGAAGCTTTCTTT.